This T cell receptor (beta chain) was documented in a study of blood T cell repertoires in COVID-19. Overall study: Researchers got acute and convalescent COVID-19 samples from the United States, Italy and Spain. Sources were T cells, B-cell-depleted T cells, or PBMCs; the material itself was cDNA or gDNA.

Per the authors' pipeline: Estimates of nucleated cell counts were drawn from the amplification of reference gene primers. Clones were read by immunoSEQ multiplex PCR, and TCRdb kept only the in-frame ones, dropping some. V and J calls and clone size are given by that table; D and trimming were obtained from the DNA. The sample lists roughly 220,000 clones; roughly 80% were seen once. This clone was seen ten or more times. Germline V gene data show CDR1 as SNHLY and CDR2 as FYNNEI. J was trimmed by 6 bases and V by 6 bases; bases with no gene match: 2. CDR3 length: 12 amino acids. This sequence was found in a young man with active or convalescent COVID-19. The sequenced sample was peripheral blood. V gene TRBV2 combines with J gene TRBJ1-5, with 7 bases lining up with TRBD1. The CDR3 protein is CASSHRGQPQHF. The CDR3 region has the DNA TGTGCCAGCAGCCACAGGGGTCAGCCCCAGCATTTT.